Below, 9 T cell receptor beta chains from the same sample are listed, as sequenced in a study of blood T cell repertoires in COVID-19. Method: immunoSEQ multiplex PCR; TCRdb's copy keeps in-frame clones and lacks some. Of under 110,000 clones listed, around 80% were seen once; the top ten hold more than 5.5%. Sequences were obtained from peripheral blood. These receptors originate from an elderly man with COVID-19, enrolled during active disease.

CDR3 DNA sequence: TGTGCCAGCAGTTTCTTAGCGGGAGTTGCCCAGTACTTC. Its protein is CASSFLAGVAQYF. The chain carries TRBV27 and TRBJ2-5; 9 bases match TRBD2. Germline CDR1 MNHEY, CDR2 SMNVEV (reference sequence). This CDR3 is 13 amino acids long. V lost 3 bases, J lost 9 bases, and 5 bases stayed unmatched.

V and J are TRBV5-4 and TRBJ1-1; D ambiguous. CDR1 and CDR2 (germline): SGHNT, YYREEE (reference sequence). V lost 2 bases to trimming and J lost 0 bases, with 8 bases between them. The CDR3 runs 14 residues. The CDR3, as DNA: TGTGCCAGCAGCTTTGGCAGAATGAACACTGAAGCTTTCTTT. This gives the protein CASSFGRMNTEAFF.

The rearrangement joins TRBV5-1 to TRBJ2-3, with 11 bases aligning to TRBD1. The CDR3 covers 14 residues. Germline-derived CDR1 and CDR2 are SGHRS and YFSETQ. V lost 5 bases to trimming and J lost 4 bases; unmatched junction nucleotides: 3. The CDR3 region has the DNA TGCGCCAGCAGTGGACAGGGGGCACCAGATACGCAGTATTTT. This sequence encodes CASSGQGAPDTQYF.

The chain employs TRBV6-4 and TRBJ2-2; 8 bases fit TRBD2. There are 14 residues in the CDR3. From germline, CDR1 is MRHNA and CDR2 SNTAGT. The V segment lost 6 bases and the J segment 4 bases; nucleotides outside the gene matches: 4. The CDR3, as DNA: TGTGCCAGCAGGGGCGGGAGGATCACCGGGGAGCTGTTTTTT. It specifies CASRGGRITGELFF.

The J gene is TRBJ2-1, the V gene TRBV14; 11 bases are shared with TRBD2. V lost 6 bases and J lost 4; bases outside the gene matches: 2. Looked up from germline, CDR1 is SGHDN and CDR2 is FVKESK. The CDR3 sequence is 14 residues long. Here the CDR3 DNA reads TGTGCCAGCAGAGGGACTAGCGGATACAATGAGCAGTTCTTC. Amino acids: CASRGTSGYNEQFF. The full variable domain, its missing parts supplied by reference TRBV14 and TRBJ2-1, is EAGVTQFPSHSVIEKGQTVTLRCDPISGHDNLYWYRRVMGKEIKFLLHFVKESKQDESGMPNNRFLAERTGGTYSTLKVQPAELEDSGVYFCASRGTSGYNEQFFGPGTRLTVL.

The chain has TRBV5-8 and TRBJ1-5; D is unclear. Germline loops: CDR1 SGHTS, CDR2 YDEGEE. The length of the CDR3 is 15 residues. Trimming took 0 bases from V and 6 from J, leaving 13 bases between them. CDR3 in amino acids: CASSLGRLASQPQHF. In DNA form, the CDR3 reads TGTGCCAGCAGCTTGGGACGACTGGCCAGTCAGCCCCAGCATTTT. The entire variable domain, with the rest obtained from reference TRBV5-8 and TRBJ1-5, is as follows: EAGVTQSPTHLIKTRGQQATLRCSPISGHTSVYWYQQALGLGLQFLLWYDEGEERNRGNFPPRFSGRQFPNYSSELNVNALELEDSALYLCASSLGRLASQPQHFGDGTRLSIL.

The chain employs TRBV4-2 and TRBJ1-2; D is perhaps TRBD1 (5 bases). This CDR3 has 14 amino acids. Germline assignment: CDR1 LGHNA and CDR2 YNFKEQ. V was shortened by 0 bases and J by 11 bases, with 16 bases between the two germline ends. In DNA form, the CDR3 reads TGTGCCAGCAGCCAAGACAGGGTACCTATAAGATACACCTTC. Amino acid sequence: CASSQDRVPIRYTF.

The gene calls are TRBV5-4 and TRBJ2-4; 9 nucleotides align to TRBD1. This CDR3 is 16 amino acids long. Trimming removed 3 bases from V and 1 base from J; junction bases left unmatched: 5. Germline V gene data show CDR1 as SGHNT and CDR2 as YYREEE (reference sequence). The CDR3 sequence is CASSSGQGQAKNIQYF. CDR3 DNA: TGTGCCAGCAGCTCCGGACAGGGGCAGGCCAAAAACATTCAGTACTTC.

The CDR3 DNA follows: TGTGCCAGCAGCCCCCACGGCGGTGGAAACACCATATATTTT. This codes for CASSPHGGGNTIYF. This chain links TRBV7-3 with TRBJ1-3, with unresolved D. The CDR3 contains 14 residues. Trimming took 5 bases from V and 3 from J, leaving 11 bases between them. Germline V gene data show CDR1 as SGHTA and CDR2 as FQGTGA.